The rows below give T cell receptor beta chains drawn from one sample of a study of cytomegalovirus exposure and HLA in healthy donors. The table came from immunoSEQ multiplex PCR; TCRdb's copy has only in-frame clones and leaves some out. Seen here are fewer than 75,000 clones, around four fifths observed once, and the top ten hold less than 3.5%. Sequencing input: PBMCs. The receptors shown here come from a woman aged 25 to 39 in good health and CMV-seronegative. CDR3s include the opening cysteine and the closing phenylalanine or tryptophan. The D gene is left open where the match is weak. Where a row states a size, it is once, few, many or the class of an expanded clone; other rows omit it.

j_gene,len,d_gene,v_gene,abundance,CDR3aa,CDR3nt
TRBJ1-2,15,-,TRBV7-2,-,CASSLAPKGGPGYTF,TGTGCCAGCAGCTTAGCGCCTAAGGGAGGGCCTGGCTACACCTTC
TRBJ2-1,15,-,TRBV9,-,CASSAGLPPGNEQFF,TGTGCCAGCAGCGCCGGACTACCGCCAGGGAATGAGCAGTTCTTC
TRBJ1-1,16,-,TRBV6-5,few,CASSYEGGGWDTEAFF,TGTGCCAGCAGTTACGAAGGTGGAGGGTGGGACACTGAAGCTTTCTTT
TRBJ1-2,14,-,TRBV6-5,few,CASSPVGVTYGYTF,TGTGCCAGCAGCCCAGTTGGAGTAACCTATGGCTACACCTTC
TRBJ2-1,15,TRBD1,TRBV5-6,few,CASSLGDRAYNEQFF,TGTGCCAGCAGCTTGGGGGACAGGGCGTACAATGAGCAGTTCTTC
TRBJ1-1,13,TRBD1,TRBV2,-,CASSVGQLTEAFF,TGTGCCAGCAGTGTGGGACAGCTCACTGAAGCTTTCTTT
TRBJ1-2,13,-,TRBV19,-,CASLIPSLGGYTF,TGTGCCAGCCTAATCCCCTCGCTTGGTGGCTACACCTTC
TRBJ2-1,14,TRBD2,TRBV7-9,-,CASNPAGPIQEQFF,TGTGCCAGCAACCCAGCGGGGCCCATTCAAGAGCAGTTCTTC
TRBJ1-3,13,-,TRBV30,-,CAWSVGAGNTIYF,TGTGCCTGGAGTGTAGGGGCTGGAAACACCATATATTTT
TRBJ1-1,17,-,TRBV7-3,-,CASSLDPGAGGNTEAFF,TGTGCCAGCAGCTTAGATCCAGGGGCGGGGGGAAACACTGAAGCTTTCTTT
TRBJ1-1,14,-,TRBV11-2,-,CASRVFERRTEAFF,TGTGCCAGCAGGGTTTTTGAGAGGAGGACTGAAGCTTTCTTT
TRBJ1-1,13,-,TRBV30,-,CAWRGPKNTEAFF,TGTGCCTGGAGGGGCCCGAAGAACACTGAAGCTTTCTTT
TRBJ1-4,13,TRBD1,TRBV6-5,-,CASSTGGNEKLFF,TGTGCCAGCAGTACAGGGGGTAATGAAAAACTGTTTTTT
TRBJ1-5,15,TRBD1,TRBV30,few,CAWSAGQGSNQPQHF,TGTGCCTGGAGTGCCGGACAGGGTAGCAATCAGCCCCAGCATTTT
TRBJ1-1,13,TRBD1,TRBV5-1,-,CASSTQGDTEAFF,TGCGCCAGCAGCACGCAGGGGGACACTGAAGCTTTCTTT
TRBJ2-7,12,-,TRBV11-2,few,CASSFEGVEQYF,TGTGCCAGCAGCTTCGAGGGGGTCGAGCAGTACTTC
TRBJ2-2,14,-,TRBV5-6,few,CASSLVASGGELFF,TGTGCCAGCAGCTTGGTGGCTAGTGGCGGGGAGCTGTTTTTT
TRBJ1-5,13,-,TRBV2,few,CASSAELNQPQHF,TGTGCCAGCAGCGCGGAGTTAAATCAGCCCCAGCATTTT
TRBJ2-1,15,TRBD2,TRBV5-6,once,CASSFGTRTYNEQFF,TGTGCCAGCAGTTTTGGGACTAGAACATACAATGAGCAGTTCTTC
TRBJ1-3,16,-,TRBV11-2,-,CASSQGLSSSGNTIYF,TGTGCCAGCAGCCAGGGACTGTCGAGCTCTGGAAACACCATATATTTT
TRBJ2-1,14,TRBD2,TRBV2,-,CASRGQGGAGEQFF,TGTGCCAGCCGGGGCCAGGGAGGAGCGGGGGAGCAGTTCTTC
TRBJ2-3,15,TRBD2,TRBV27,-,CATRLSGTWADTQYF,TGTGCCACCAGGCTTAGCGGGACGTGGGCAGATACGCAGTATTTT
TRBJ2-1,15,TRBD2,TRBV5-6,-,CASSLDPGGYNEQFF,TGTGCCAGCAGCTTGGACCCGGGAGGGTACAATGAGCAGTTCTTC
TRBJ2-3,16,TRBD2,TRBV12-5,few,CASGLGSGGATDTQYF,TGTGCTAGTGGTTTGGGTAGCGGGGGGGCGACAGATACGCAGTATTTT
TRBJ2-5,14,TRBD1,TRBV7-3,-,CASSPTTGAETQYF,TGTGCCAGCAGCCCTACGACAGGGGCAGAGACCCAGTACTTC
TRBJ2-5,17,TRBD1,TRBV15,-,CATSSRSGTGVLMTQYF,TGTGCCACCAGCAGCCGTTCCGGGACAGGGGTCCTCATGACCCAGTACTTC
TRBJ2-5,13,-,TRBV30,-,CAWNQRNRETQYF,TGTGCCTGGAATCAGCGGAATCGGGAGACCCAGTACTTC
TRBJ1-5,15,TRBD1,TRBV19,-,CASSIRDRGAQPQHF,TGTGCCAGTAGTATCCGGGACAGGGGGGCCCAGCCCCAGCATTTT
TRBJ1-4,15,-,TRBV7-2,-,CASSPGPAPNEKLFF,TGTGCCAGCAGTCCCGGTCCTGCCCCTAATGAAAAACTGTTTTTT
TRBJ1-1,12,-,TRBV2,once,CATQYMNTEAFF,TGTGCCACACAGTACATGAACACTGAAGCTTTCTTT
TRBJ1-2,18,-,TRBV19,-,CASSMPTLLQGSNYGYTF,TGTGCCAGTAGTATGCCCACCTTATTACAGGGTAGTAACTATGGCTACACCTTC
TRBJ1-1,16,TRBD1,TRBV5-6,-,CASSLGGRGLVAEAFF,TGTGCCAGCAGCTTGGGGGGCAGGGGGCTGGTGGCTGAAGCTTTCTTT
TRBJ2-7,18,TRBD1,TRBV10-3,-,CAISESLGRGTQRYEQYF,TGTGCCATCAGTGAGTCATTGGGCAGGGGGACCCAACGGTACGAGCAGTACTTC
TRBJ1-1,13,TRBD1,TRBV27,once,CASSRPGGTEAFF,TGTGCCAGCAGCCGCCCAGGGGGAACTGAAGCTTTCTTT
TRBJ2-3,14,-,TRBV6-1,-,CASSDAPLTDTQYF,TGTGCCAGCAGTGACGCGCCCCTCACAGATACGCAGTATTTT
TRBJ1-1,14,-,TRBV7-2,-,CASSAGQGALNAFF,TGTGCCAGCAGCGCGGGGCAGGGAGCCTTGAACGCTTTCTTT
TRBJ1-3,15,-,TRBV6-5,-,CASRNSGTLGNTIYF,TGTGCCAGCAGAAACTCCGGGACACTCGGAAACACCATATATTTT
TRBJ2-3,13,-,TRBV10-1,-,CATSTGDTDTQYF,TGCGCCACCTCAACAGGAGACACAGATACGCAGTATTTT
TRBJ1-2,15,TRBD1,TRBV5-5,-,CASSLTQGGAYGYTF,TGTGCCAGCAGCTTGACCCAGGGGGGAGCCTATGGCTACACCTTC
TRBJ1-1,13,TRBD1,TRBV7-9,-,CASTRTGGTEAFF,TGTGCCAGCACCCGGACAGGGGGCACTGAAGCTTTCTTT
TRBJ2-3,15,TRBD2,TRBV19,-,CASRGLAGGADTQYF,TGTGCCAGTAGAGGACTAGCGGGAGGCGCAGATACGCAGTATTTT